The 29 T cell receptor beta chains in this list originate from one sample, sequenced in a study of PD-1 blockade in classical Hodgkin lymphoma. Relapse was seen in all patients after autologous stem cell transplantation, and brentuximab vedotin exposure was variable. Repertoires were generated with immunoSEQ multiplex PCR, while TCRdb's copy carries only in-frame clones and drops some. Of tens of thousands of clones in the sample, around 90% were seen once. The sample here was peripheral blood mononuclear cells (PBMCs), taken at baseline. The source of these receptors is a human donor with classical Hodgkin lymphoma.

The CDR3: CSVGDRDLYNEQFF. The CDR3 region has the DNA TGCAGCGTCGGAGACAGGGACCTATACAATGAGCAGTTCTTC. The J gene is TRBJ2-1, the V gene TRBV29-1; 7 bases line up with TRBD1. The CDR3 is made up of 14 amino acids. Trimming cost V 6 bases and J 4 bases; bases outside gene matches: 9. Germline values: CDR1 SQVTM, CDR2 ANQGSEA.

The chain links TRBV7-9 to TRBJ2-1; possibly TRBD2 for D (6 bases). The CDR3 runs 14 residues. The germline gives CDR1 SEHNR, CDR2 FQNEAQ (reference sequence). V was shortened by 3 bases and J by 5 bases, with 11 bases between the two germline ends. The chain's CDR3 is CASSFGGANNEQFF. In nucleotides, the CDR3 is TGTGCCAGCAGCTTCGGCGGGGCTAACAATGAGCAGTTCTTC.

Written as DNA, the CDR3 is TGTGCCAGCAGCGCGAAGACCGAATACGAGCAGTACTTC. This gives the protein CASSAKTEYEQYF. The chain employs TRBV7-9 and TRBJ2-7; unclear D gene. The germline gives CDR1 SEHNR, CDR2 FQNEAQ (reference sequence). The CDR3 runs to 13 residues. Trimming shortened V by 5 bases and J by 4 bases, and 12 bases separated the two germline ends. The variable domain in full, completed from reference TRBV7-9 and TRBJ2-7, reads DTGVSQNPRHKITKRGQNVTFRCDPISEHNRLYWYRQTLGQGPEFLTYFQNEAQLEKSRLLSDRFSAERPKGSFSTLEIQRTEQGDSAMYLCASSAKTEYEQYFGPGTRLTVT.

The chain links TRBV4-3 to TRBJ1-4; D unclear. Trimming removed 0 bases at V and 3 bases at J, with 17 bases between. The CDR3 contains 18 residues. Germline values: CDR1 LGHNA, CDR2 YSLEER. The CDR3 DNA follows: TGCGCCAGCAGCCAAGAGGGTTCTCGGGGTTGGGCTAATGAAAAACTGTTTTTT. The encoded protein is CASSQEGSRGWANEKLFF.

This clone was counted only a few times. The rearrangement joins TRBV28 to TRBJ2-4, with D perhaps TRBD1 (5 bases). The ends were cut back, 7 bases at V and 5 bases at J, with 9 bases in the middle. This CDR3 has 12 amino acids. From germline, CDR1 is MDHEN and CDR2 SYDVKM. The CDR3 is CASKGKQNIQYF. The CDR3 nucleotides are TGTGCCAGCAAGGGGAAACAAAACATTCAGTACTTC.

The chain recombines TRBV4-1 with TRBJ2-1; perhaps TRBD2 as D (6 bases). CDR1 and CDR2 from the germline V gene are MGHRA and YSYEKL. The CDR3 contains 15 residues. The V end lost 5 bases, the J end lost 1 base, and 12 bases lay between the germline ends. In DNA, the CDR3 is TGCGCCAGCAGCGAAAGCGGGTCTTCCTACAATGAGCAGTTCTTC. Translating it yields CASSESGSSYNEQFF.

The chain employs TRBV29-1 and TRBJ2-1, with D unclear. V shed 5 bases and J shed 4 bases, with 9 bases lying between them. Per the germline V gene, CDR1 is SQVTM and CDR2 is ANQGSEA. The CDR3 covers 12 residues. The CDR3 DNA reads TGCAGCGTTCTGGGTTTTTACAATGAGCAGTTCTTC. It translates to CSVLGFYNEQFF.

This sequence joins TRBV6-1 and TRBJ2-2; no clear D. CDR3 size: 14 residues. Germline V gene data show CDR1 as MNHNS and CDR2 as SASEGT. The ends were cut back, 0 bases at V and 7 bases at J, with 9 bases in the middle. CDR3 loop: CASSEAPQNGELFF. The CDR3 DNA is TGTGCCAGCAGTGAAGCGCCGCAGAACGGGGAGCTGTTTTTT.

The chain links TRBV13 to TRBJ2-1; 7 bases line up with TRBD1. This CDR3 spans 17 amino acids. Unmatched junction bases numbered 14, after V lost 5 bases and J lost 4 bases. Germline assignment: CDR1 PRHDT and CDR2 FYEKMQ (reference sequence). The CDR3 region has the DNA TGTGCCAGCAGCGAAGGGCGTGGGCAGGGGGATTACAATGAGCAGTTCTTC. As protein: CASSEGRGQGDYNEQFF.

For this clone: The sample has other DNA sequences that encode this CDR3 too. The rearrangement links TRBV7-2 to TRBJ2-1; 13 nucleotides align to TRBD2. Losses at the gene ends were 5 bases for V and 7 bases for J; bases not matched to a gene: 5. Germline V lookup: CDR1 SGHTA, CDR2 FQGNSA. This CDR3 region has 15 residues. The DNA for the CDR3 is TGTGCCAGCAGCCTGACTAGCGGGAGGTTGAATGAGCAGTTCTTC. Protein: CASSLTSGRLNEQFF.

This chain uses TRBV5-4 with TRBJ1-1; TRBD1 matches at 9 bases. CDR1 is SGHNT and CDR2 is YYREEE in the germline V gene (reference sequence). V was pared by 3 bases and J by 1 base, with 7 bases of the junction left unmatched. CDR3 length: 16 amino acids. The CDR3 loop reads CASSSPGQGRNTEAFF. Written as DNA, the CDR3 is TGTGCCAGCAGCTCCCCGGGACAGGGTAGGAACACTGAAGCTTTCTTT.

The chain uses TRBV27 and TRBJ1-6, with D perhaps TRBD1 (5 bases). The germline V and J ends were trimmed by 5 bases and 11 bases, with 16 bases remaining between them. This CDR3 spans 14 amino acids. Germline-derived CDR1 and CDR2 are MNHEY and SMNVEV (reference sequence). The CDR3 spells CASSPGARSTPLHF. Written as DNA, the CDR3 is TGTGCCAGCAGTCCCGGGGCCAGGTCCACACCCCTCCACTTT.

V usage is TRBV2 and J usage is TRBJ2-7; D is uncertain. There are 16 residues in the CDR3. Germline CDR1 SNHLY, CDR2 FYNNEI. V lost 8 bases, J lost 5 bases, and 25 bases lay in between. The CDR3 coding sequence is TGTGCCAGCGGCGAGGATTCGCGCACCAGGTCTCACGAGCAGTACTTC. Its translation: CASGEDSRTRSHEQYF.

The chain has TRBV30 and TRBJ1-1, with D uncertain. The CDR3 consists of 11 residues. CDR1 is GTSNPN, CDR2 SVGIG, per germline (reference sequence). V was trimmed by 5 bases and J by 4 bases, leaving 8 bases between them. This CDR3 reads CAWGVSTEAFF. CDR3 DNA: TGTGCCTGGGGGGTAAGCACTGAAGCTTTCTTT.

This rearrangement joins TRBV5-1 to TRBJ1-1; a possible D gene is TRBD1 (5 bases). The CDR3 covers 13 residues. Trimming took off 4 bases at V and 5 bases at J, with 12 bases between the two ends. Germline CDR1 is SGHRS and CDR2 is YFSETQ. The CDR3: CASSPWGGTEAFF. The CDR3 region has the DNA TGCGCCAGCAGCCCTTGGGGGGGTACTGAAGCTTTCTTT.

The chain joins TRBV27 to TRBJ1-1; D perhaps matches TRBD1 (5 bases). Germline loops: CDR1 MNHEY, CDR2 SMNVEV (reference sequence). The CDR3 is made up of 15 amino acids. The V end lost 0 bases, the J end lost 4 bases, and 12 bases lay between the germline ends. The CDR3 sequence is CASSLSGGTGTEAFF. CDR3 nucleotides: TGTGCCAGCAGTTTATCGGGAGGGACGGGCACTGAAGCTTTCTTT.

The V gene is TRBV7-2, the J gene TRBJ2-5, with D maybe TRBD1 (6 bases). CDR3 size: 15 residues. Trimming took 5 bases from V and 0 from J, leaving 13 bases between them. Germline V gene data show CDR1 as SGHTA and CDR2 as FQGNSA. The CDR3 region has the DNA TGTGCCAGCAGCCGGATAGGACAGAACCAAGAGACCCAGTACTTC. Amino acids: CASSRIGQNQETQYF.

V usage is TRBV28 and J usage is TRBJ2-7; possible D gene TRBD2, 5 bases. There are 14 residues in the CDR3. V lost 7 bases and J lost 2, with 15 bases in between. The germline gives CDR1 MDHEN, CDR2 SYDVKM. The CDR3 reads CASIGSAPPYEQYF. The CDR3 region has the DNA TGTGCCAGCATCGGTAGCGCCCCACCCTACGAGCAGTACTTC.

The chain joins TRBV19 to TRBJ1-1, with 11 bases fitting TRBD1. The CDR3 is 14 amino acids. V lost 6 bases and J lost 5; bases outside the gene matches: 5. CDR1 is LNHDA and CDR2 is SQIVND in the germline V gene (reference sequence). CDR3 sequence reads: CASRNRDRGTEAFF. DNA of the CDR3: TGTGCCAGTAGAAACCGGGACAGGGGGACTGAAGCTTTCTTT.

The chain combines TRBV27 with TRBJ2-2; D is possibly TRBD1 (5 bases). Germline CDR1 and CDR2: MNHEY and SMNVEV (reference sequence). V shed 0 bases and J shed 1 base, with 9 bases lying between them. The CDR3 spans 16 residues. CDR3 in DNA: TGTGCCAGCAGTTTATCCAGGGCCCTGAACACCGGGGAGCTGTTTTTT. Its protein is CASSLSRALNTGELFF.

The chain recombines TRBV28 with TRBJ2-1; D unresolved. With 1 base removed from V and 7 bases from J, the gap between germline ends came to 8 bases. The CDR3 length is 13 residues. Germline V gene data show CDR1 as MDHEN and CDR2 as SYDVKM. CDR3 protein: CASSLYDVNEQFF. The DNA for the CDR3 is TGTGCCAGCAGTTTATACGACGTAAATGAGCAGTTCTTC.

The rearrangement joins TRBV28 to TRBJ1-1, with TRBD1 as a possible D gene (5 bases). Germline V gives CDR1 MDHEN, CDR2 SYDVKM. Between the trimmed V and J ends, which lost 4 bases and 6 bases, there was a span of 12 bases. There are 13 residues in the CDR3. The CDR3 bases are TGTGCCAGCAGTTCTCGGGGCTACGCTGAAGCTTTCTTT. The encoded protein is CASSSRGYAEAFF. Based on the CDR3 plus reference TRBV28 and TRBJ1-1, the full variable domain is DVKVTQSSRYLVKRTGEKVFLECVQDMDHENMFWYRQDPGLGLRLIYFSYDVKMKEKGDIPEGYSVSREKKERFSLILESASTNQTSMYLCASSSRGYAEAFFGQGTRLTVV.

Only one count was recorded for this clone. CDR3 residues: CASSFETSGSNEQFF. In DNA, the CDR3 is TGTGCCAGCAGCTTCGAGACTAGCGGGAGTAATGAGCAGTTCTTC. The V and J genes are TRBV5-4 and TRBJ2-1; 12 nucleotides line up with TRBD2. CDR3 size: 15 residues. After removal of 2 bases from V and 7 bases from J, the junction contained 4 bases not matched to a gene. Germline values: CDR1 SGHNT, CDR2 YYREEE (reference sequence).

This chain joins TRBV30 and TRBJ2-7; D assignment may be TRBD1 or TRBD2 (5 bases each). Germline V lookup: CDR1 GTSNPN, CDR2 SVGIG (reference sequence). V lost 0 bases, J lost 4 bases, and 13 bases lay in between. The CDR3 contains 14 residues. CDR3 protein: CAWSVGQGGYEQYF. CDR3 DNA sequence: TGTGCCTGGAGTGTCGGGCAGGGCGGGTACGAGCAGTACTTC.

The chain combines TRBV5-1 with TRBJ2-1, with 8 bases aligning to TRBD2. J lost 6 bases, V lost 2 bases, and 13 bases had no gene match. The CDR3 covers 17 residues. Germline CDR1 and CDR2: SGHRS and YFSETQ. CDR3 residues: CASSLPSAGGLSNEQFF. DNA for the CDR3: TGCGCCAGCAGCTTACCCTCTGCGGGAGGACTGAGCAATGAGCAGTTCTTC.

The chain joins TRBV6-5 to TRBJ1-5; D is uncertain. Deletions cut 5 bases from V and 3 bases from J, with 11 bases between. The CDR3 totals 14 residues. CDR1 and CDR2 (germline): MNHEY, SVGAGI. CDR3 amino acids: CASSRSGLNQPQHF. In DNA form, the CDR3 reads TGTGCCAGCAGTAGATCGGGTCTCAATCAGCCCCAGCATTTT.

The genes are TRBV16 and TRBJ2-7; D might be TRBD2 (5 bases). The CDR3 loop spans 12 amino acids. Germline CDR1 reads KGHSY; CDR2 reads FQNENV. The V end was cut by 4 bases, the J end by 7 bases, with 11 bases between. Here the CDR3 DNA reads TGTGCCAGCAGCCGGCGGGCCCGGGAGCAGTACTTC. It codes for CASSRRAREQYF. Based on the CDR3 plus reference TRBV16 and TRBJ2-7, the full variable domain is GEEVAQTPKHLVRGEGQKAKLYCAPIKGHSYVFWYQQVLKNEFKFLISFQNENVFDETGMPKERFSAKCLPNSPCSLEIQATKLEDSAVYFCASSRRAREQYFGPGTRLTVT.

The chain links TRBV12-2 to TRBJ1-5. TRBV12-2 is reported as a pseudogene. CDR3 length equals 21 residues. CDR3 sequence (DNA): TGTGCAAGTCGCTTAGCGCAGTTTAGGGAGAAGTTGAAGGGCCGCAATCAGCCCCAGCATTTT. Protein sequence: CASRLAQFREKLKGRNQPQHF.

This clone was observed a single time. The rearrangement uses TRBV19 and TRBJ1-5; no definite D call. V was cut by 2 bases and J by 0 bases, with 5 bases left in between. Germline V gene data show CDR1 as LNHDA and CDR2 as SQIVND (reference sequence). CDR3 length: 14 amino acids. DNA of the CDR3: TGTGCCAGTAGTATAACCAATAGCAATCAGCCCCAGCATTTT. It specifies CASSITNSNQPQHF.